Listed below are T cell receptor beta chains from one sample, sequenced in a study of T cells after yellow fever vaccination. TCRdb re-called the 5' RACE reads through MiXCR, storing one row per CDR3 protein. This table holds 300,000 to 400,000 distinct CDR3 sequences, approximately 4% found once. The sequencing here drew on PBMCs, taken 5 days after the yellow fever booster vaccination. Receptors originate from a man between 18 and 29 years old who received the YFV17D yellow fever vaccine. Both conserved end residues are part of each CDR3. The order of the fields is CDR3 DNA, CDR3 protein, V gene, D gene, clone size, J gene. D genes are given only for firm matches. A clone size is listed for some rows: how often the clone was seen (once, few, many), or a class if it is expanded.

cdr3_nt: TGTGCCAGCAGCTTAATGCCGCAGGCCACAGATACGCAGTATTTT
cdr3_aa: CASSLMPQATDTQYF
v_call: TRBV7-3
d_call: NA
clone_size: few
j_call: TRBJ2-3

cdr3_nt: TGTGCCAGCTCCCCGGGGGGGGCGGCTTACAATGAGCAGTTCTTC
cdr3_aa: CASSPGGAAYNEQFF
v_call: TRBV9
d_call: TRBD2
clone_size: few
j_call: TRBJ2-1

cdr3_nt: TGTGCCAGCAGCTTGGAGTGGGACAGACCCTACGAGCAGTACTTC
cdr3_aa: CASSLEWDRPYEQYF
v_call: TRBV5-5
d_call: TRBD1
clone_size: NA
j_call: TRBJ2-7

cdr3_nt: TGTGCCAGCAGTTCCTCGGAAGTAACCCTATCCTACAATGAGCAGTTCTTC
cdr3_aa: CASSSSEVTLSYNEQFF
v_call: TRBV12-3/TRBV12-4
d_call: NA
clone_size: few
j_call: TRBJ2-1

cdr3_nt: TGTGCCAGCAGTCCCCTCCTTCGCGCGGGGAGAGAGGATACGCAGTATTTT
cdr3_aa: CASSPLLRAGREDTQYF
v_call: TRBV12-3/TRBV12-4
d_call: NA
clone_size: many
j_call: TRBJ2-3

cdr3_nt: TGTGCCAGCAGTTTATCGGCAGGGAGCAATGAGCAGTTCTTC
cdr3_aa: CASSLSAGSNEQFF
v_call: TRBV27
d_call: NA
clone_size: many
j_call: TRBJ2-1

cdr3_nt: TGCGCCAGCAGTATCAGGGGCTCCTACGAGCAGTACTTC
cdr3_aa: CASSIRGSYEQYF
v_call: TRBV5-1
d_call: NA
clone_size: few
j_call: TRBJ2-7

cdr3_nt: TGCAGTGCTTGGGGGACTAGCGGCGCTGTAGGCACAGATACGCAGTATTTT
cdr3_aa: CSAWGTSGAVGTDTQYF
v_call: TRBV20-1
d_call: TRBD2
clone_size: few
j_call: TRBJ2-3

cdr3_nt: TGCGCCAGCAGCCGTGGGATCCGGCGGGGGCCGTACCAAGAGACCCAGTACTTC
cdr3_aa: CASSRGIRRGPYQETQYF
v_call: TRBV5-1
d_call: NA
clone_size: many
j_call: TRBJ2-5

cdr3_nt: TGTGCCAGCAGTGAAGAAGGCGGGGGCTACAATGAGCAGTTCTTC
cdr3_aa: CASSEEGGGYNEQFF
v_call: TRBV6-1
d_call: TRBD2
clone_size: many
j_call: TRBJ2-1

cdr3_nt: TGTGCCAGCAGCCCCCCCCGGGCGAGCACAGATACGCAGTATTTT
cdr3_aa: CASSPPRASTDTQYF
v_call: TRBV6-1
d_call: NA
clone_size: NA
j_call: TRBJ2-3

cdr3_nt: TGTGCTAGCAGCTCCGGACAGGGAACCCAAGAGACCCAGTACTTC
cdr3_aa: CASSSGQGTQETQYF
v_call: TRBV7-7
d_call: TRBD1
clone_size: many
j_call: TRBJ2-5

cdr3_nt: TGTGCCAGCAGCCCCGGGTCGGTCGAGCAGTACTTC
cdr3_aa: CASSPGSVEQYF
v_call: TRBV4-2
d_call: NA
clone_size: many
j_call: TRBJ2-7

cdr3_nt: TGTGCCAGCAGCTTAGTGGTTAGCGGGGGGGCAGGTAGGAATGAGCAGTTCTTC
cdr3_aa: CASSLVVSGGAGRNEQFF
v_call: TRBV7-2
d_call: TRBD2
clone_size: few
j_call: TRBJ2-1

cdr3_nt: TGTGCCAGCAGCCTTACTAGCGGTCCGTACCAAGAGACCCAGTACTTC
cdr3_aa: CASSLTSGPYQETQYF
v_call: TRBV9
d_call: TRBD2
clone_size: NA
j_call: TRBJ2-5

cdr3_nt: TGCAGCGTTGTCTGGGACAGGGGGTATAATGTGCAGTACTTC
cdr3_aa: CSVVWDRGYNVQYF
v_call: TRBV29-1
d_call: TRBD1
clone_size: NA
j_call: TRBJ2-7

cdr3_nt: TGTGCCAGTAGTATTGCGGAACCAGATACGCAGTATTTT
cdr3_aa: CASSIAEPDTQYF
v_call: TRBV19
d_call: NA
clone_size: few
j_call: TRBJ2-3

cdr3_nt: TGTGCCAGCAGCCCCGCCGGGATGTCTAACTATGGCTACACCTTC
cdr3_aa: CASSPAGMSNYGYTF
v_call: TRBV13
d_call: NA
clone_size: many
j_call: TRBJ1-2

cdr3_nt: TGTGCCAGCAGCTTAGCCCCCCCGGCTAGCGGGAACACCGGGGAGCTGTTTTTT
cdr3_aa: CASSLAPPASGNTGELFF
v_call: TRBV7-2
d_call: TRBD2
clone_size: NA
j_call: TRBJ2-2

cdr3_nt: TGTGCCAGCCTGCAGGACGGCAATTCACCCCTCCACTTT
cdr3_aa: CASLQDGNSPLHF
v_call: TRBV6-6
d_call: NA
clone_size: NA
j_call: TRBJ1-6

cdr3_nt: TGTGCCAGCAGTTTGAGGGGAGGGTTCGCTGAAGCTTTCTTT
cdr3_aa: CASSLRGGFAEAFF
v_call: TRBV12-3/TRBV12-4
d_call: NA
clone_size: many
j_call: TRBJ1-1

cdr3_nt: TGTGCCAGCAGCTTGGACAGGGCTTCAGCTGAAGCTTTCTTT
cdr3_aa: CASSLDRASAEAFF
v_call: TRBV5-4
d_call: NA
clone_size: few
j_call: TRBJ1-1

cdr3_nt: TGCGCCAGCAGCATTGAGACAGGGACCCCCGGGGAGCTGTTTTTT
cdr3_aa: CASSIETGTPGELFF
v_call: TRBV5-1
d_call: TRBD1
clone_size: many
j_call: TRBJ2-2

cdr3_nt: TGTGCCAGTAGTATAGAACAGAATACCGGGGAGCTGTTTTTT
cdr3_aa: CASSIEQNTGELFF
v_call: TRBV19
d_call: NA
clone_size: few
j_call: TRBJ2-2

cdr3_nt: TGTGCCAGCATAGCCTGGGGCACAGATACGCAGTATTTT
cdr3_aa: CASIAWGTDTQYF
v_call: TRBV6-5
d_call: NA
clone_size: many
j_call: TRBJ2-3

cdr3_nt: TGTGCCAGCAGCCCCCCGGGGGAGCCCGGGACCGGGGAGCTGTTTTTT
cdr3_aa: CASSPPGEPGTGELFF
v_call: TRBV3-1
d_call: NA
clone_size: many
j_call: TRBJ2-2

cdr3_nt: TGTGCCAGCAGCTTAGCGTCGGGGGTTTATGGCTACACCTTC
cdr3_aa: CASSLASGVYGYTF
v_call: TRBV7-6
d_call: NA
clone_size: NA
j_call: TRBJ1-2

cdr3_nt: TGTGCCATCGGTCGGACATCTGGGGCCAACGTCCTGACTTTC
cdr3_aa: CAIGRTSGANVLTF
v_call: TRBV27
d_call: NA
clone_size: NA
j_call: TRBJ2-6

cdr3_nt: TGCAGTGCTAGAGATCCGGGAGGGGAGTTCACCGGGGAGCTGTTTTTT
cdr3_aa: CSARDPGGEFTGELFF
v_call: TRBV20-1
d_call: TRBD2
clone_size: NA
j_call: TRBJ2-2

cdr3_nt: TGCGCCAGCAGCCGGAGTAGGGGCTCTGGAAACACCATATATTTT
cdr3_aa: CASSRSRGSGNTIYF
v_call: TRBV4-3
d_call: NA
clone_size: NA
j_call: TRBJ1-3

cdr3_nt: TGTGCCAGCAGACACGAAGCGGGGGGAGGTGATACGCAGTATTTT
cdr3_aa: CASRHEAGGGDTQYF
v_call: TRBV7-8
d_call: TRBD2
clone_size: many
j_call: TRBJ2-3

cdr3_nt: TGTGCCAGCAGCGTCAGGGGGGAGGACGAGCAGTACTTC
cdr3_aa: CASSVRGEDEQYF
v_call: TRBV6-2/TRBV6-3
d_call: NA
clone_size: few
j_call: TRBJ2-7

cdr3_nt: TGTGCCACCAGCAGAGCTAGCGGGGACCGGGGTGAGCAGTTCTTC
cdr3_aa: CATSRASGDRGEQFF
v_call: TRBV15
d_call: TRBD2
clone_size: NA
j_call: TRBJ2-1

cdr3_nt: TGTGCCATCAGTTTAAATGGCTACACCTTC
cdr3_aa: CAISLNGYTF
v_call: TRBV12-3/TRBV12-4
d_call: NA
clone_size: few
j_call: TRBJ1-2

cdr3_nt: TGTGCCACCAGCAGAGATCTTGGGGGCACGCCCTACGAGCAGTACTTC
cdr3_aa: CATSRDLGGTPYEQYF
v_call: TRBV15
d_call: NA
clone_size: many
j_call: TRBJ2-7

cdr3_nt: TGTGCCAGCAGCGCGGGACAGTCGTACACCGGGGAGCTGTTTTTT
cdr3_aa: CASSAGQSYTGELFF
v_call: TRBV11-3
d_call: NA
clone_size: few
j_call: TRBJ2-2

cdr3_nt: TGCAGCGTCCGAAGCTTCTCTGGAAACACCATATATTTT
cdr3_aa: CSVRSFSGNTIYF
v_call: TRBV29-1
d_call: NA
clone_size: many
j_call: TRBJ1-3

cdr3_nt: TGCAGCGTTGAAGAACCTCGGCGGGGAGAGACCCAGTACTTC
cdr3_aa: CSVEEPRRGETQYF
v_call: TRBV29-1
d_call: NA
clone_size: few
j_call: TRBJ2-5

cdr3_nt: TGTGCCAGCAGCCAAGGGCTGGGTTTCGGTGAAAAACTGTTTTTT
cdr3_aa: CASSQGLGFGEKLFF
v_call: TRBV4-2
d_call: NA
clone_size: few
j_call: TRBJ1-4

cdr3_nt: TGTGCCAGCAGCTTAGATTCAAAGACCCAGTACTTC
cdr3_aa: CASSLDSKTQYF
v_call: TRBV11-3
d_call: NA
clone_size: NA
j_call: TRBJ2-5

cdr3_nt: TGTGCCAGCAGCCCCGCGAATCCCCTCTATGGCTACACCTTC
cdr3_aa: CASSPANPLYGYTF
v_call: TRBV7-9
d_call: NA
clone_size: many
j_call: TRBJ1-2